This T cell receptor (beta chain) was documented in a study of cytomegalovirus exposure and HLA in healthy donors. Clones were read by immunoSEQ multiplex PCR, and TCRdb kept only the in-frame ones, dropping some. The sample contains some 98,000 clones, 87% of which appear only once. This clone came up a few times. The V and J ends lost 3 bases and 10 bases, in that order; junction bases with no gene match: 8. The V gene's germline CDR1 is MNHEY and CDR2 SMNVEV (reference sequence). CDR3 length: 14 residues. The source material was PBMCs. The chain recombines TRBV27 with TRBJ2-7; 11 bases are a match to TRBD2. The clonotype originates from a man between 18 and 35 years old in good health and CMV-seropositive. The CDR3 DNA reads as TGTGCCAGCAGTTTCGTAGCGGGAGGGCCGAATCAGTACTTC. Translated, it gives CASSFVAGGPNQYF.